This TCR beta chain was profiled in a study of beta chain features in type 1 diabetes. About the research overall: All samples combined gave 107,917,701 sorted cells for examination.

V gave up 1 base and J gave up 6 bases, with 12 bases separating them. Germline CDR1 and CDR2: SEHNR and FQNEAQ (reference sequence). This CDR3 region has 14 residues. The sequenced template was cDNA made from the entire isolated RNA. TCRdb's table, derived via immunoSEQ multiplex PCR, lists solely in-frame clones and lacks some. The sample holds under 400,000 clones, around 12% seen once. Points on this clone: Its matching antigen is unknown.

Study-wide points: Researchers report that Type 1 diabetes patients had moderately but significantly shorter TCRB CDR3s across all four CD4+ subsets.

The sequencing sample was made of naive CD4+ T cells from blood. This chain connects TRBV7-9 to TRBJ1-2; D not certain. The clonotype was recovered from a woman aged 18-29 years with type 1 diabetes. The CDR3 is CASSLVAGIHGYTF. DNA for the CDR3: TGTGCCAGCAGCTTAGTGGCGGGAATTCATGGCTACACCTTC.